The rows below give T cell receptor beta chains drawn from one sample of a study of blood T cell repertoires in COVID-19. Generated by immunoSEQ multiplex PCR, the TCRdb table keeps only in-frame clones and is missing some. The table has roughly 250,000 clones, approximately 90% seen once. The sample was PBMCs or T cells enriched from blood (not recorded which). These receptors originate from a man aged 35 to 55 who had recovered from COVID-19. Both conserved end residues are part of each CDR3. D genes are given only for firm matches. The size of a clone is reported for some rows only, either as once, few or many, or as a class for expanded clones.

j_gene: TRBJ1-2
v_gene: TRBV19
d_gene: TRBD1
abundance: NA
CDR3aa: CASSKQNDRGVYGYTF
CDR3nt: TGTGCCAGTAGTAAACAAAACGACAGGGGGGTCTATGGCTACACCTTC

j_gene: TRBJ2-7
v_gene: TRBV25-1
d_gene: NA
abundance: NA
CDR3aa: CASSTPYEQYF
CDR3nt: TGTGCCAGCAGTACTCCCTACGAGCAGTACTTC

j_gene: TRBJ1-1
v_gene: TRBV13
d_gene: NA
abundance: NA
CDR3aa: CASSFFPYTEAFF
CDR3nt: TGTGCCAGCAGCTTCTTCCCCTACACTGAAGCTTTCTTT

j_gene: TRBJ2-7
v_gene: TRBV7-3
d_gene: NA
abundance: NA
CDR3aa: CASSLRDFLTYEQYF
CDR3nt: TGTGCCAGCAGCTTGCGGGACTTCCTAACCTACGAGCAGTACTTC

j_gene: TRBJ1-2
v_gene: TRBV18
d_gene: TRBD1
abundance: NA
CDR3aa: CASSPTGGDGYGYTF
CDR3nt: TGTGCCAGCTCACCTACAGGGGGGGATGGATATGGCTACACCTTC

j_gene: TRBJ2-7
v_gene: TRBV19
d_gene: TRBD1
abundance: once
CDR3aa: CASSKPPGTGPSEQYF
CDR3nt: TGTGCCAGTAGTAAACCCCCCGGGACAGGGCCTTCCGAGCAGTACTTC

j_gene: TRBJ2-3
v_gene: TRBV24-1
d_gene: TRBD2
abundance: NA
CDR3aa: CATSETTSGGSPGSTQYF
CDR3nt: TGTGCCACCAGTGAAACGACTAGCGGGGGTTCCCCCGGGTCTACGCAGTATTTT

j_gene: TRBJ2-1
v_gene: TRBV7-2
d_gene: NA
abundance: NA
CDR3aa: CASSYTPGLNSYNEQFF
CDR3nt: TGTGCCAGCAGCTATACTCCGGGACTCAACTCCTACAATGAGCAGTTCTTC

j_gene: TRBJ2-7
v_gene: TRBV27
d_gene: NA
abundance: NA
CDR3aa: CASSLRGRPYEQYF
CDR3nt: TGTGCCAGCAGTTTACGAGGGAGACCCTACGAGCAGTACTTC

j_gene: TRBJ1-1
v_gene: TRBV10-2
d_gene: NA
abundance: NA
CDR3aa: CASSEVEYSEAFF
CDR3nt: TGCGCCAGCAGTGAGGTTGAGTATTCTGAAGCTTTCTTT

j_gene: TRBJ2-1
v_gene: TRBV29-1
d_gene: NA
abundance: NA
CDR3aa: CSVEVSAAHYNEQFF
CDR3nt: TGCAGCGTTGAGGTCTCAGCGGCGCACTACAATGAGCAGTTCTTC

j_gene: TRBJ1-3
v_gene: TRBV2
d_gene: TRBD1
abundance: few
CDR3aa: CASTRQGASGNTIYF
CDR3nt: TGTGCCAGCACGAGACAGGGGGCATCTGGAAACACCATATATTTT

j_gene: TRBJ2-7
v_gene: TRBV7-6
d_gene: NA
abundance: NA
CDR3aa: CASAYSAGDSYEQYF
CDR3nt: TGTGCCAGCGCGTATTCGGCAGGGGACTCCTACGAGCAGTACTTC

j_gene: TRBJ2-7
v_gene: TRBV28
d_gene: NA
abundance: NA
CDR3aa: CASSRGSSLNPLRDYEQYF
CDR3nt: TGTGCCAGCAGCCGAGGGAGCTCCCTCAACCCCCTCCGGGATTACGAGCAGTACTTC

j_gene: TRBJ1-4
v_gene: TRBV19
d_gene: NA
abundance: NA
CDR3aa: CASSMGGAGEKLFF
CDR3nt: TGTGCCAGTAGTATGGGGGGGGCTGGCGAAAAACTGTTTTTT

j_gene: TRBJ2-3
v_gene: TRBV18
d_gene: TRBD1
abundance: NA
CDR3aa: CASSPGTGGGTDTQYF
CDR3nt: TGTGCCAGCTCACCCGGGACAGGGGGAGGCACAGATACGCAGTATTTT

j_gene: TRBJ1-2
v_gene: TRBV5-1
d_gene: TRBD1
abundance: once
CDR3aa: CASSFGTANYGYTF
CDR3nt: TGCGCCAGCAGCTTCGGGACAGCTAACTATGGCTACACCTTC

j_gene: TRBJ1-6
v_gene: TRBV7-9
d_gene: TRBD1
abundance: NA
CDR3aa: CASSLKISGQANSPLHF
CDR3nt: TGTGCCAGCAGCCTTAAAATAAGCGGACAGGCAAATTCACCCCTCCACTTT

j_gene: TRBJ2-7
v_gene: TRBV6-2/TRBV6-3
d_gene: NA
abundance: NA
CDR3aa: CASSHYEQYF
CDR3nt: TGTGCCAGCAGTCACTACGAGCAGTACTTC

j_gene: TRBJ1-4
v_gene: TRBV5-1
d_gene: NA
abundance: NA
CDR3aa: CASSPEAGSDEKLFF
CDR3nt: TGCGCCAGCAGCCCCGAAGCAGGGTCGGATGAAAAACTGTTTTTT

j_gene: TRBJ1-4
v_gene: TRBV6-5
d_gene: NA
abundance: NA
CDR3aa: CASRPVGVTNEKLFF
CDR3nt: TGTGCCAGCAGACCGGTCGGGGTGACTAATGAAAAACTGTTTTTT

j_gene: TRBJ1-1
v_gene: TRBV11-2
d_gene: NA
abundance: NA
CDR3aa: CASSLVPGEGFAAFF
CDR3nt: TGTGCCAGCAGCTTAGTGCCAGGGGAGGGTTTTGCAGCTTTCTTT

j_gene: TRBJ2-5
v_gene: TRBV9
d_gene: TRBD1
abundance: NA
CDR3aa: CASSDRTGGSETQYF
CDR3nt: TGTGCCAGCAGCGATCGGACAGGGGGTTCTGAGACCCAGTACTTC

j_gene: TRBJ2-1
v_gene: TRBV9
d_gene: TRBD1
abundance: NA
CDR3aa: CASSVGTGQGENEQFF
CDR3nt: TGTGCCAGCAGCGTAGGGACGGGACAGGGGGAGAATGAGCAGTTCTTC

j_gene: TRBJ2-1
v_gene: TRBV11-2
d_gene: TRBD2
abundance: NA
CDR3aa: CASSVGLGLGDEQFF
CDR3nt: TGTGCCAGCAGCGTAGGACTAGGCCTGGGGGATGAGCAGTTCTTC

j_gene: TRBJ2-1
v_gene: TRBV7-6
d_gene: TRBD2
abundance: NA
CDR3aa: CASSLASSGEPYNEQFF
CDR3nt: TGTGCCAGCAGCTTAGCGTCCAGCGGGGAACCCTACAATGAGCAGTTCTTC

j_gene: TRBJ1-1
v_gene: TRBV9
d_gene: TRBD1
abundance: NA
CDR3aa: CASSVDRDVVLEAFF
CDR3nt: TGTGCCAGCAGCGTTGACAGGGACGTAGTCTTAGAAGCTTTCTTT

j_gene: TRBJ2-4
v_gene: TRBV15
d_gene: TRBD1
abundance: NA
CDR3aa: CATSRARTGHKNIQYF
CDR3nt: TGTGCCACCAGCAGAGCTCGGACAGGGCATAAAAACATTCAGTACTTC

j_gene: TRBJ1-1
v_gene: TRBV5-1
d_gene: NA
abundance: NA
CDR3aa: CASSLGGGNTEAFF
CDR3nt: TGCGCCAGCAGCTTGGGCGGAGGGAACACTGAAGCTTTCTTT

j_gene: TRBJ1-1
v_gene: TRBV7-3
d_gene: NA
abundance: NA
CDR3aa: CASSLGRNTEAFF
CDR3nt: TGTGCCAGCAGCTTAGGGAGAAACACTGAAGCTTTCTTT

j_gene: TRBJ2-1
v_gene: TRBV7-3
d_gene: NA
abundance: NA
CDR3aa: CASSLSGRQGNEQFF
CDR3nt: TGTGCCAGCAGCTTATCGGGTCGGCAGGGCAATGAGCAGTTCTTC

j_gene: TRBJ1-6
v_gene: TRBV6-6
d_gene: NA
abundance: NA
CDR3aa: CASRLAAGEISPLHF
CDR3nt: TGTGCCAGCAGGCTAGCGGCAGGGGAAATTTCACCCCTCCACTTT

j_gene: TRBJ1-2
v_gene: TRBV6-5
d_gene: NA
abundance: NA
CDR3aa: CASTTGGVRGYTF
CDR3nt: TGTGCCAGCACGACCGGCGGGGTTAGGGGCTACACCTTC

j_gene: TRBJ2-2
v_gene: TRBV19
d_gene: TRBD2
abundance: NA
CDR3aa: CASSIDRGGTGELFF
CDR3nt: TGTGCCAGTAGTATAGATCGGGGGGGCACCGGGGAGCTGTTTTTT

j_gene: TRBJ2-7
v_gene: TRBV19
d_gene: TRBD1
abundance: NA
CDR3aa: CASSIGDRYYEQYF
CDR3nt: TGTGCCAGTAGTATAGGGGACAGGTACTACGAGCAGTACTTC

j_gene: TRBJ2-1
v_gene: TRBV11-2
d_gene: NA
abundance: NA
CDR3aa: CASSLVRGEQFF
CDR3nt: TGTGCCAGCAGCTTAGTCCGCGGGGAGCAGTTCTTC

j_gene: TRBJ1-5
v_gene: TRBV7-2
d_gene: NA
abundance: once
CDR3aa: CASSLALNQPQHF
CDR3nt: TGTGCCAGCAGCTTAGCCCTTAATCAGCCCCAGCATTTT

j_gene: TRBJ2-5
v_gene: TRBV7-9
d_gene: TRBD2
abundance: NA
CDR3aa: CASSSGLWETQYF
CDR3nt: TGTGCCAGCAGCTCGGGACTATGGGAGACCCAGTACTTC

j_gene: TRBJ2-7
v_gene: TRBV12-3/TRBV12-4
d_gene: NA
abundance: NA
CDR3aa: CASSPQGFNEQYF
CDR3nt: TGTGCCAGCAGCCCACAGGGTTTTAACGAGCAGTACTTC

j_gene: TRBJ2-7
v_gene: TRBV5-6
d_gene: NA
abundance: NA
CDR3aa: CASSLAFNAVDEQYF
CDR3nt: TGTGCCAGCAGCTTGGCTTTTAACGCGGTTGACGAGCAGTACTTC

j_gene: TRBJ2-5
v_gene: TRBV7-7
d_gene: NA
abundance: NA
CDR3aa: CASSLGRGGQETQYF
CDR3nt: TGTGCTAGCAGCTTAGGACGAGGGGGACAAGAGACCCAGTACTTC

j_gene: TRBJ2-1
v_gene: TRBV29-1
d_gene: TRBD1
abundance: NA
CDR3aa: CSVGTGTYNEQFF
CDR3nt: TGCAGCGTTGGGACAGGGACCTACAATGAGCAGTTCTTC

j_gene: TRBJ1-3
v_gene: TRBV19
d_gene: TRBD1
abundance: NA
CDR3aa: CASSLMTGGSGNTIYF
CDR3nt: TGTGCCAGTAGCCTTATGACAGGGGGGTCTGGAAACACCATATATTTT

j_gene: TRBJ2-7
v_gene: TRBV7-6
d_gene: NA
abundance: NA
CDR3aa: CASSLALTDDEQYF
CDR3nt: TGTGCCAGCAGCTTAGCGCTAACAGACGACGAGCAGTACTTC

j_gene: TRBJ1-4
v_gene: TRBV4-3
d_gene: NA
abundance: once
CDR3aa: CASSQGQSTNEKLFF
CDR3nt: TGCGCCAGCAGCCAAGGACAGAGCACTAATGAAAAACTGTTTTTT

j_gene: TRBJ2-7
v_gene: TRBV20-1
d_gene: NA
abundance: NA
CDR3aa: CSATGSYEQYF
CDR3nt: TGCAGTGCTACCGGCTCCTACGAGCAGTACTTC

j_gene: TRBJ2-1
v_gene: TRBV4-3
d_gene: TRBD2
abundance: NA
CDR3aa: CASSPGTSGYEQFF
CDR3nt: TGCGCCAGCAGCCCGGGGACTAGCGGATATGAGCAGTTCTTC

j_gene: TRBJ1-1
v_gene: TRBV27
d_gene: TRBD1
abundance: NA
CDR3aa: CASRQGTNTEAFF
CDR3nt: TGTGCCAGCAGACAGGGGACGAACACTGAAGCTTTCTTT

j_gene: TRBJ1-6
v_gene: TRBV6-5
d_gene: NA
abundance: NA
CDR3aa: CASRYRTPRDSPLHF
CDR3nt: TGTGCCAGCAGATATAGGACACCCAGGGATTCACCCCTCCACTTT

j_gene: TRBJ2-3
v_gene: TRBV5-4
d_gene: NA
abundance: NA
CDR3aa: CASSFEEITDTQYF
CDR3nt: TGTGCCAGCAGCTTCGAGGAAATCACAGATACGCAGTATTTT

j_gene: TRBJ1-1
v_gene: TRBV9
d_gene: TRBD1
abundance: NA
CDR3aa: CASSEGQTNTEAFF
CDR3nt: TGTGCCAGCAGCGAGGGACAGACGAACACTGAAGCTTTCTTT

j_gene: TRBJ1-5
v_gene: TRBV19
d_gene: NA
abundance: NA
CDR3aa: CASSIWTAYSNQPQHF
CDR3nt: TGTGCCAGTAGTATTTGGACAGCCTATAGCAATCAGCCCCAGCATTTT

j_gene: TRBJ2-1
v_gene: TRBV7-2
d_gene: TRBD1
abundance: NA
CDR3aa: CASTPGQGYNEQFF
CDR3nt: TGTGCCAGCACCCCGGGACAGGGGTACAATGAGCAGTTCTTC

j_gene: TRBJ1-6
v_gene: TRBV4-2
d_gene: TRBD1
abundance: few
CDR3aa: CASSQPDRDNSPLHF
CDR3nt: TGTGCCAGCAGCCAACCCGACAGGGATAATTCACCCCTCCACTTT

j_gene: TRBJ2-7
v_gene: TRBV18
d_gene: TRBD2
abundance: once
CDR3aa: CASSLHIGTSGTPLGYEQYF
CDR3nt: TGTGCCAGCTCACTACACATCGGGACTAGCGGAACCCCCCTCGGCTACGAGCAGTACTTC

j_gene: TRBJ1-5
v_gene: TRBV10-2
d_gene: TRBD1
abundance: NA
CDR3aa: CASSEDRGYNQPQHF
CDR3nt: TGCGCCAGCAGTGAGGACAGGGGATACAATCAGCCCCAGCATTTT